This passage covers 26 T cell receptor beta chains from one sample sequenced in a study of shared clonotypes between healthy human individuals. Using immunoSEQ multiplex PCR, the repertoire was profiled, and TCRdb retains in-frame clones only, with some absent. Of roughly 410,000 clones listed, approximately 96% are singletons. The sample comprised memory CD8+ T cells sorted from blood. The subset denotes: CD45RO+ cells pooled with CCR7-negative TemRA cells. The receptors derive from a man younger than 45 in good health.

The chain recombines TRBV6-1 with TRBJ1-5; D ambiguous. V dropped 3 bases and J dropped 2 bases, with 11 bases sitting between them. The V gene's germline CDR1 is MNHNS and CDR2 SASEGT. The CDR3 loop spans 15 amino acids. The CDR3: CASSEFLVGNQPQHF. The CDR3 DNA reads TGTGCCAGCAGTGAGTTCCTGGTGGGCAATCAGCCCCAGCATTTT.

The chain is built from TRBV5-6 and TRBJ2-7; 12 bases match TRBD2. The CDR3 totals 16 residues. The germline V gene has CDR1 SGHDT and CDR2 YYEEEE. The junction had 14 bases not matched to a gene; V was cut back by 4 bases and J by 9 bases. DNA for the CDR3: TGTGCCAGCAGCATACTAGCGGGAGGACCCCCTGTTCGGCAGTACTTC. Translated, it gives CASSILAGGPPVRQYF.

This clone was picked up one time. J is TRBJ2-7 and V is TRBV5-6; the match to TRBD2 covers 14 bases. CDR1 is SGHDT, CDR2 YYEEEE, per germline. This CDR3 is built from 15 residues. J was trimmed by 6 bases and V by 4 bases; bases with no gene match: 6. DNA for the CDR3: TGTGCCAGCAGCCGGGGACTAGCGGGAGTATCCGAGCAGTACTTC. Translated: CASSRGLAGVSEQYF.

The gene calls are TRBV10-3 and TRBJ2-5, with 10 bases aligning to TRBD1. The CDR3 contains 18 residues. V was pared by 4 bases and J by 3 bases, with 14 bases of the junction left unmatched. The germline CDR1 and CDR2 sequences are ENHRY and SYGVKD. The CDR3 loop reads CAISGSDAGQGFKETQYF. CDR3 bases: TGTGCCATCAGTGGCTCAGACGCGGGACAGGGGTTTAAAGAGACCCAGTACTTC.

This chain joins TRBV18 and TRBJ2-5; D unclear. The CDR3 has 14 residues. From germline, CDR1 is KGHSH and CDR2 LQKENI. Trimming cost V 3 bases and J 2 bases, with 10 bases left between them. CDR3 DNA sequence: TGTGCCAGCTCACCCCCGGCTCTGCAAGAGACCCAGTACTTC. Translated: CASSPPALQETQYF.

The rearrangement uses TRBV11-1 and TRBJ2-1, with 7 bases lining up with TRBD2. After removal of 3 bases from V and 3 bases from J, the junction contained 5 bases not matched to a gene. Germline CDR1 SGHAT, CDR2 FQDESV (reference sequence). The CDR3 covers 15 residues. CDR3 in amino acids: CASSLWGGGYNEQFF. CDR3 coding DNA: TGTGCCAGCAGCTTGTGGGGCGGGGGCTACAATGAGCAGTTCTTC.

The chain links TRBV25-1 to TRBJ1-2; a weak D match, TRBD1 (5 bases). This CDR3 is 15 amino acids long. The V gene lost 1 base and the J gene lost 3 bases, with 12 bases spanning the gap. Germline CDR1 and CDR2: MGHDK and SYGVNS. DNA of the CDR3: TGTGCCAGCAGTGAATGGGACCGAGGATACTATGGCTACACCTTC. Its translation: CASSEWDRGYYGYTF.

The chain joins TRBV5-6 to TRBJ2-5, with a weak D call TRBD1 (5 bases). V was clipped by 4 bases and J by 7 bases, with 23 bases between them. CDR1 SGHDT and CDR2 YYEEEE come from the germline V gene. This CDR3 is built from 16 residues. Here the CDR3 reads CASSPRRAAGQGTQYF. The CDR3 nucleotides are TGTGCCAGCAGCCCCCGTCGGGCGGCAGGGCAGGGGACCCAGTACTTC.

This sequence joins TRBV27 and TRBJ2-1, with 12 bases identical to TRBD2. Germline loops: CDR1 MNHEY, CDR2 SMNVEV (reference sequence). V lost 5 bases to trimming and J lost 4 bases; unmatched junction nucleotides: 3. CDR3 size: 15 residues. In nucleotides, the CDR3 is TGTGCCAGCAGTGCCGGGACTAGCGGGTACAATGAGCAGTTCTTC. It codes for CASSAGTSGYNEQFF.

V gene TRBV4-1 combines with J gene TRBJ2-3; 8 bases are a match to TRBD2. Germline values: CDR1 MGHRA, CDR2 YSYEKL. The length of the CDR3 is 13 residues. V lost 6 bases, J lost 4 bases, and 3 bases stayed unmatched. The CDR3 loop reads CASRRTSPDTQYF. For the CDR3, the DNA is TGCGCCAGCAGGCGGACTAGCCCAGATACGCAGTATTTT.

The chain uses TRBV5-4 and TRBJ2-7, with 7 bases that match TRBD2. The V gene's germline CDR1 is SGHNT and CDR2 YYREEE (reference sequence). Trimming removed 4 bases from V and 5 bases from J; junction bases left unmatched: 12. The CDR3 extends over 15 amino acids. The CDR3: CASSLRTSDGDEQYF. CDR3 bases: TGTGCCAGCAGCCTAAGAACTAGCGATGGGGACGAGCAGTACTTC.

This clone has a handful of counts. In DNA form, the CDR3 reads TGCAGCGTTGAGGGGCGGGTGAACACTGAAGCTTTCTTT. Translating it yields CSVEGRVNTEAFF. This chain connects TRBV29-1 to TRBJ1-1; tentatively, D is TRBD1 (5 bases). V dropped 3 bases and J dropped 0 bases, with 8 bases sitting between them. Germline assignment: CDR1 SQVTM and CDR2 ANQGSEA. This CDR3 region has 13 residues.

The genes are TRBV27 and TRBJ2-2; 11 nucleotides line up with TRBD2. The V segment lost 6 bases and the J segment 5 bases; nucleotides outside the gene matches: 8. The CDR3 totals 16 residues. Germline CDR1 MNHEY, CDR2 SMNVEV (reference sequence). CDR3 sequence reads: CASRSTSGSSTGELFF. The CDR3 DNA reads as TGTGCCAGCAGATCTACTAGCGGGAGCTCAACCGGGGAGCTGTTTTTT.

CDR3 in DNA: TGTGCCAGCAGCCAAGATGATAGACAGAACACTGAAGCTTTCTTT. Encoded protein: CASSQDDRQNTEAFF. The chain recombines TRBV4-2 with TRBJ1-1; no reliable D call. This CDR3 has 15 residues. Trimming pared 0 bases from V and 1 base from J, leaving 9 bases between. Germline lookup yields CDR1 LGHNA and CDR2 YNFKEQ.

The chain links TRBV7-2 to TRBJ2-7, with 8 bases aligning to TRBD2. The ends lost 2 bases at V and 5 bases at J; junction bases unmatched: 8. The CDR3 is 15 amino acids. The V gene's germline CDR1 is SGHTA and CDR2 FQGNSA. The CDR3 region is CASSLWFAGGHEQYF. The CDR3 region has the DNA TGTGCCAGCAGCTTATGGTTCGCGGGAGGCCACGAGCAGTACTTC.

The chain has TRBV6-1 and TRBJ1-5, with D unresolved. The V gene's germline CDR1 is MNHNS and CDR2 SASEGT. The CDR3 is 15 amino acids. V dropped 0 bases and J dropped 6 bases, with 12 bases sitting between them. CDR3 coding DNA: TGTGCCAGCAGTGAAGCTCGGCCTATACTTCAGCCCCAGCATTTT. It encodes CASSEARPILQPQHF.

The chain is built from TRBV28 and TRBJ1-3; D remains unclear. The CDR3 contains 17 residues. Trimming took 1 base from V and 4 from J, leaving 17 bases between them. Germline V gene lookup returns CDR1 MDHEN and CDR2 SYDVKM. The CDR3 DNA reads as TGTGCCAGCAGTTTATTAAGGCGGACTGGTTCGGGAAACACCATATATTTT. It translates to CASSLLRRTGSGNTIYF.

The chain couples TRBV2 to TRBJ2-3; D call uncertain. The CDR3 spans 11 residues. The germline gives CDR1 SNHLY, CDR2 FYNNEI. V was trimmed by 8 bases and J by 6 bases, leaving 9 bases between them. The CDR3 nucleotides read TGTGCCAGCTCCCTCCTCGATACGCAGTATTTT. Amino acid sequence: CASSLLDTQYF.

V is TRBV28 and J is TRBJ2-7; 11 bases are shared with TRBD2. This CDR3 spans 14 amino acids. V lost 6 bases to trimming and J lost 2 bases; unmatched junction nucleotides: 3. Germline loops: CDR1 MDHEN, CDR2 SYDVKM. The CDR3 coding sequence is TGTGCCAGCAGCAGACTAGCGGGGCCCTACGAGCAGTACTTC. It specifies CASSRLAGPYEQYF. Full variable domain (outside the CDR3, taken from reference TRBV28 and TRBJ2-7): DVKVTQSSRYLVKRTGEKVFLECVQDMDHENMFWYRQDPGLGLRLIYFSYDVKMKEKGDIPEGYSVSREKKERFSLILESASTNQTSMYLCASSRLAGPYEQYFGPGTRLTVT.

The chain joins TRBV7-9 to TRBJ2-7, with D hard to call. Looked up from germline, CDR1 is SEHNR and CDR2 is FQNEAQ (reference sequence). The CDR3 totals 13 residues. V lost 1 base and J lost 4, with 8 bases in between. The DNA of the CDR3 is TGTGCCAGCAGCTTAGAGCTTCCTTACGAGCAGTACTTC. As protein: CASSLELPYEQYF.

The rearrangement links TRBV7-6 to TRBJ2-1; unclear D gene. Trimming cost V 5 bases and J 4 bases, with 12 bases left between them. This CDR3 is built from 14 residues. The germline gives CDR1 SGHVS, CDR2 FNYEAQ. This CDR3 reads CASSRSIGYNEQFF. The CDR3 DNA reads TGTGCCAGCAGCCGGAGCATAGGGTACAATGAGCAGTTCTTC.

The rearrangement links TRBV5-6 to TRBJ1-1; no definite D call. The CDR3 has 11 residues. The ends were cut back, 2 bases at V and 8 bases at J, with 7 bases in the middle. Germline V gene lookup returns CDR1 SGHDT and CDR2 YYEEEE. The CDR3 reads CASSFLAEAFF. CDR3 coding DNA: TGTGCCAGCAGCTTTTTGGCCGAAGCTTTCTTT.

The chain's CDR3 is CASSLVSGSGSPLHF. DNA for the CDR3: TGTGCCAGCAGCTTGGTATCCGGGTCGGGTTCACCCCTCCACTTT. The rearrangement links TRBV5-6 to TRBJ1-6; D call uncertain. The CDR3 has 15 residues. The germline V and J ends were trimmed by 0 bases and 9 bases, with 13 bases remaining between them. The germline CDR1 and CDR2 sequences are SGHDT and YYEEEE.

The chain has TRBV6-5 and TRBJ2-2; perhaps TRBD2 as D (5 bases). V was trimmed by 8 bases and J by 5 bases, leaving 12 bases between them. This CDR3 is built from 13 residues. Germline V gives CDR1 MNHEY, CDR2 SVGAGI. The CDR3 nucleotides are TGTGCCAGCGCATACCCGGGGACCGGGGAGCTGTTTTTT. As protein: CASAYPGTGELFF.

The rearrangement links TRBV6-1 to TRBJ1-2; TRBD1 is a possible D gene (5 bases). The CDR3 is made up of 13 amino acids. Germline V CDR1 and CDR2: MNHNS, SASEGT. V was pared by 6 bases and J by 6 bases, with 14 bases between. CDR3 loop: CASRTDQEDGYTF. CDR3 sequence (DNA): TGTGCCAGCAGGACAGACCAAGAGGATGGCTACACCTTC.

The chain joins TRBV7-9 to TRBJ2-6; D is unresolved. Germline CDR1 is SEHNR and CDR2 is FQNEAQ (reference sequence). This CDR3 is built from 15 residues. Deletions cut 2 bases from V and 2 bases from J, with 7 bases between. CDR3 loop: CASSLQGTGANVLTF. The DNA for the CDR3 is TGTGCCAGCAGCTTACAAGGGACTGGGGCCAACGTCCTGACTTTC.